The 31 T cell receptor beta chains presented below share a single source sample, sequenced in a study of blood T cell repertoires in COVID-19. The method was immunoSEQ multiplex PCR; TCRdb's version includes in-frame clones alone and lacks a portion of them. Of 200,000 to 250,000 clones in the sample, approximately 86% were seen once. The sequencing sample was made of peripheral blood. These receptors all stem from a woman in her fifties or sixties who had recovered from COVID-19.

V usage is TRBV7-9 and J usage is TRBJ2-7; 9 nucleotides line up with TRBD1. Germline CDR1 reads SEHNR; CDR2 reads FQNEAQ (reference sequence). There are 17 residues in the CDR3. V trimming: 2 bases; J trimming: 9 bases; junction bases outside the gene matches: 17. In DNA, the CDR3 is TGTGCCAGCAGCTTACTTGCTGCCGGGACAGGGAGGCGGCGGCAGTACTTC. This codes for CASSLLAAGTGRRRQYF.

This clone was observed a handful of times. The rearrangement links TRBV11-1 to TRBJ2-5, with D tentatively TRBD1 (5 bases). The CDR3 spans 14 residues. Per germline, CDR1 SGHAT and CDR2 FQDESV (reference sequence). The ends were cut back, 3 bases at V and 5 bases at J, with 13 bases in the middle. This chain's CDR3 is CASSFDSSVETQYF. CDR3 in DNA: TGTGCCAGCAGCTTTGACAGCAGCGTTGAGACCCAGTACTTC.

The chain couples TRBV3-1 (or the pseudogene TRBV3-2) to TRBJ2-5; TRBD2 matches 7 bases. Looked up from germline, CDR1 is LGHDT and CDR2 is YNNKEL (reference sequence). The CDR3 runs to 16 residues. V shed 1 base and J 11 bases; nucleotides not matched to a gene: 16. CDR3 in amino acids: CASSQGIAGASGRQYF. The CDR3 nucleotides are TGTGCCAGCAGCCAAGGGATCGCCGGGGCTAGCGGCCGTCAGTACTTC.

The J gene is TRBJ2-7, the V gene TRBV27, with 8 bases lining up with TRBD1. The trim removed 4 bases at V and 6 bases at J, leaving 5 bases unmatched. Germline CDR1 reads MNHEY; CDR2 reads SMNVEV (reference sequence). The CDR3 runs to 13 residues. CDR3 region: CASSSQDRVEQYF. The CDR3 DNA reads as TGTGCCAGCAGTTCCCAGGACAGGGTCGAGCAGTACTTC.

The genes are TRBV12-5 and TRBJ1-1; 7 nucleotides match TRBD1. CDR1 LGHNT and CDR2 FRNRAP come from the germline V gene. Trimming cost V 5 bases and J 3 bases; bases outside gene matches: 9. The CDR3 is 15 amino acids. The DNA of the CDR3 is TGTGCTAGTGGTCCCGACAGGGCCAGGGACACTGAAGCTTTCTTT. The encoded protein is CASGPDRARDTEAFF.

The V gene is TRBV5-4, the J gene TRBJ2-5, with a weak D call TRBD1 (5 bases). The CDR3 spans 14 residues. From germline, CDR1 is SGHNT and CDR2 YYREEE (reference sequence). Trimming shortened V by 4 bases and J by 1 base, and 11 bases separated the two germline ends. The CDR3 protein is CASSLQGTQETQYF. CDR3 sequence (DNA): TGTGCCAGCAGCCTTCAGGGAACCCAAGAGACCCAGTACTTC.

The chain recombines TRBV4-1 with TRBJ2-7; D is ambiguous. The CDR3 has 15 residues. Looked up from germline, CDR1 is MGHRA and CDR2 is YSYEKL. Between the trimmed V and J ends, which lost 3 bases and 0 bases, there was a span of 12 bases. The CDR3 nucleotides are TGCGCCAGCAGCCATGGTCCGGGTTCCTCCTACGAGCAGTACTTC. This encodes CASSHGPGSSYEQYF.

This rearrangement joins TRBV10-3 to TRBJ2-4; D gene unclear. V was trimmed by 0 bases and J by 8 bases, leaving 11 bases between them. The CDR3 sequence is 14 residues long. Germline V gene data show CDR1 as ENHRY and CDR2 as SYGVKD. The CDR3 sequence is CAISESLDGDIQYF. The DNA for the CDR3 is TGTGCCATCAGTGAGTCCCTTGATGGAGACATTCAGTACTTC.

The gene calls are TRBV9 and TRBJ1-5; no clear D gene. CDR1 is SGDLS, CDR2 YYNGEE, per germline. This CDR3 contains 15 residues. V shed 4 bases and J shed 0 bases, with 11 bases lying between them. This chain's CDR3 is CASSRQPTSNQPQHF. CDR3 bases: TGTGCCAGCAGCCGACAACCCACTAGCAATCAGCCCCAGCATTTT.

The J gene is TRBJ2-3, the V gene TRBV6-1; no firm D call. The germline gives CDR1 MNHNS, CDR2 SASEGT. The CDR3 loop spans 16 amino acids. The ends were cut back, 2 bases at V and 2 bases at J, with 14 bases in the middle. The CDR3 region has the DNA TGTGCCAGCAGTGAAAGAGGCAGCCTTTTCACAGATACGCAGTATTTT. This codes for CASSERGSLFTDTQYF.

This clone was recorded only once. This CDR3 reads CASSLSQGPGETQYF. The DNA of the CDR3 is TGTGCCAGCAGCTTATCCCAGGGGCCGGGGGAGACCCAGTACTTC. The V call is TRBV7-9, the J call TRBJ2-5, with a tentative D call TRBD1 (6 bases). Trimming left V 2 bases short and J 5 bases short, with 15 bases between. The CDR3 is made up of 15 amino acids. Germline V gives CDR1 SEHNR, CDR2 FQNEAQ (reference sequence).

The sample holds one count of this clone. The chain links TRBV3-1 (or the pseudogene TRBV3-2) to TRBJ1-2, with TRBD1 identical over 8 bases. CDR3 size: 16 residues. Germline trimming cut 0 bases from V and 6 bases from J; bases unmatched to any gene: 9. CDR1 is LGHDT, CDR2 YNNKEL, per germline (reference sequence). The CDR3 protein is CASSQDYRGEVNGYTF. The CDR3 region has the DNA TGTGCCAGCAGCCAAGATTACAGGGGGGAGGTAAATGGCTACACCTTC.

This clone appeared a few times. The V gene is TRBV7-2, the J gene TRBJ2-5; 9 nucleotides agree with TRBD2. The CDR3 totals 15 residues. V lost 1 base to trimming and J lost 8 bases; unmatched junction nucleotides: 8. Germline CDR1 is SGHTA and CDR2 is FQGNSA. This CDR3 is CASSLELAGRYTQYF. The CDR3 bases are TGTGCCAGCAGCTTAGAGCTAGCGGGGCGGTATACCCAGTACTTC.

The count of this clone is one. V gene TRBV23-1 combines with J gene TRBJ2-7, with 9 bases that match TRBD1. TRBV23-1 has ORF status, its function being uncertain. Trimming cost V 6 bases and J 2 bases; bases outside gene matches: 11. The CDR3 is made up of 16 amino acids. The CDR3 reads CASRLARDRATYEQYF. The CDR3 nucleotides read TGCGCCAGCAGACTGGCCCGGGACAGGGCCACCTACGAGCAGTACTTC.

The rearrangement joins TRBV7-3 to TRBJ2-1; 9 bases are shared with TRBD2. V shed 3 bases and J 8 bases; nucleotides not matched to a gene: 8. CDR1 SGHTA and CDR2 FQGTGA come from the germline V gene. This CDR3 contains 15 residues. The DNA of the CDR3 is TGTGCCAGCAGCTTCTTAGCGGGGGTGGGCGATGAGCAGTTCTTC. It is translated as CASSFLAGVGDEQFF. Based on the CDR3 plus reference TRBV7-3 and TRBJ2-1, the full variable domain is GAGVSQTPSNKVTEKGKYVELRCDPISGHTALYWYRQSLGQGPEFLIYFQGTGAADDSGLPNDRFFAVRPEGSVSTLKIQRTERGDSAVYLCASSFLAGVGDEQFFGPGTRLTVL.

CDR3 in DNA: TGTGCCAGCTCACCACCGCGGGACAGGGTATACTACAATGAGCAGTTCTTC. Translated: CASSPPRDRVYYNEQFF. The chain employs TRBV18 and TRBJ2-1; 9 nucleotides align to TRBD1. The junction had 6 bases not matched to a gene; V was cut back by 0 bases and J by 3 bases. Germline CDR1 KGHSH, CDR2 LQKENI. This CDR3 spans 17 amino acids.

V usage is TRBV18 and J usage is TRBJ1-3; 10 nucleotides line up with TRBD1. Trimming removed 6 bases from V and 4 bases from J; junction bases left unmatched: 9. The germline V gene has CDR1 KGHSH and CDR2 LQKENI. The CDR3 is 16 amino acids. The CDR3 DNA reads TGTGCCAGCTCTACTCGACAGGGGGCATTCGGAAACACCATATATTTT. Translating gives CASSTRQGAFGNTIYF. Full variable domain (outside the CDR3, taken from reference TRBV18 and TRBJ1-3): NAGVMQNPRHLVRRRGQEARLRCSPMKGHSHVYWYRQLPEEGLKFMVYLQKENIIDESGMPKERFSAEFPKEGPSILRIQQVVRGDSAAYFCASSTRQGAFGNTIYFGEGSWLTVV.

This chain joins TRBV7-3 and TRBJ2-7; possible D gene TRBD1, 6 bases. V lost 1 base to trimming and J lost 2 bases, with 15 bases between them. The CDR3 is 16 residues long. Germline CDR1 SGHTA, CDR2 FQGTGA. This chain's CDR3 is CASSLRPLAGAYEQYF. The CDR3 DNA reads as TGTGCCAGCAGCTTAAGGCCCCTGGCAGGGGCCTACGAGCAGTACTTC.

J is TRBJ1-1 and V is TRBV18; 9 bases fit TRBD1. The CDR3 is made up of 17 amino acids. CDR1 and CDR2 from the germline V gene are KGHSH and LQKENI. After removal of 1 base from V and 0 bases from J, the junction contained 6 bases not matched to a gene. The CDR3 DNA follows: TGTGCCAGCTCACCACGGACAGGGGACGTTATGAACACTGAAGCTTTCTTT. Its translation is CASSPRTGDVMNTEAFF.

This sequence joins TRBV28 and TRBJ1-5, with a tentative D call TRBD1 (5 bases). Looked up from germline, CDR1 is MDHEN and CDR2 is SYDVKM. The ends were cut back, 8 bases at V and 2 bases at J, with 7 bases in the middle. This CDR3 contains 12 residues. The CDR3 DNA sequence: TGTGCCAGCGTGACAGGCAATCAGCCCCAGCATTTT. The encoded protein is CASVTGNQPQHF.

The genes are TRBV6-5 and TRBJ1-2, with 7 bases matching TRBD1. In germline, CDR1 is MNHEY, CDR2 SVGAGI. Losses at the gene ends were 6 bases for V and 0 bases for J; bases not matched to a gene: 4. The CDR3 length is 14 residues. Here the CDR3 DNA reads TGTGCCAGCAGGGGGACAGCTCCTAACTATGGCTACACCTTC. It encodes CASRGTAPNYGYTF.

This clone came up a few times. V is TRBV4-3 and J is TRBJ1-4, with D perhaps matching TRBD1 (5 bases). V was clipped by 5 bases and J by 7 bases, with 8 bases between them. This CDR3 has 12 residues. Germline V CDR1 and CDR2: LGHNA, YSLEER. Here the CDR3 reads CASSGGGEKLFF. CDR3 nucleotides: TGCGCCAGCAGCGGCGGGGGTGAAAAACTGTTTTTT.

This chain connects TRBV15 to TRBJ2-2, with 8 positions matching TRBD1. CDR3 size: 18 residues. Losses at the gene ends were 0 bases for V and 8 bases for J; bases not matched to a gene: 14. The germline gives CDR1 LNHNV, CDR2 YYDKDF (reference sequence). CDR3 loop: CATSRESRGTGHGGELFF. CDR3 coding DNA: TGTGCCACCAGCAGAGAGAGCCGTGGGACAGGACATGGAGGGGAGCTGTTTTTT.

The chain joins TRBV27 to TRBJ1-2, with 8 bases matching TRBD1. The V gene's germline CDR1 is MNHEY and CDR2 SMNVEV (reference sequence). This CDR3 is 12 amino acids long. With 5 bases clipped from V and 6 bases from J, the junction kept 2 bases outside the gene matches. CDR3 sequence (DNA): TGTGCCAGCAGTCAGACAGGGGATGGCTACACCTTC. This gives the protein CASSQTGDGYTF.

The genes are TRBV5-4 and TRBJ2-5; 9 bases line up with TRBD2. This CDR3 has 15 residues. V shed 6 bases, J shed 5 bases, and the junction held 11 bases outside the gene matches. The germline V gene has CDR1 SGHNT and CDR2 YYREEE (reference sequence). The DNA for the CDR3 is TGTGCCAGCAACCAGCGGGGGGTTCGTAAGGAGACCCAGTACTTC. Translating gives CASNQRGVRKETQYF.

This clone was counted a single time. V usage is TRBV5-1 and J usage is TRBJ2-2; D is ambiguous. The CDR3 has 13 amino acids. Germline CDR1 is SGHRS and CDR2 is YFSETQ. V lost 5 bases and J lost 5, with 10 bases in between. CDR3 bases: TGCGCCAGCAGGCCAACAGTGACCGGGGAGCTGTTTTTT. It translates to CASRPTVTGELFF.

The chain links TRBV14 to TRBJ1-4; D gene unclear. This CDR3 is built from 13 residues. Germline assignment: CDR1 SGHDN and CDR2 FVKESK. Between the trimmed V and J ends, which lost 5 bases and 8 bases, there was a span of 12 bases. In nucleotides, the CDR3 is TGTGCCAGCAGCTCTTCCGGGATAGAAAAACTGTTTTTT. This encodes CASSSSGIEKLFF.

This CDR3 is CASSSPGTGELFF. CDR3 coding DNA: TGTGCCAGCAGTTCGCCCGGCACCGGGGAGCTGTTTTTT. V usage is TRBV28 and J usage is TRBJ2-2; unclear D gene. Trimming shortened V by 4 bases and J by 4 bases, and 7 bases separated the two germline ends. This CDR3 has 13 residues. CDR1 and CDR2 from the germline V gene are MDHEN and SYDVKM.

The J gene is TRBJ1-2, the V gene TRBV29-1; D is unclear. Germline CDR1 SQVTM, CDR2 ANQGSEA. The CDR3 extends over 17 amino acids. V was pared by 1 base and J by 3 bases, with 21 bases between. CDR3 sequence reads: CSVEGGSRAITHYGYTF. DNA for the CDR3: TGCAGCGTTGAAGGCGGCAGCCGAGCCATAACCCACTATGGCTACACCTTC.

This chain uses TRBV2 with TRBJ2-4; 7 bases match TRBD1. The CDR3 length is 11 residues. Germline values: CDR1 SNHLY, CDR2 FYNNEI. The trim removed 5 bases at V and 15 bases at J, leaving 7 bases unmatched. CDR3 amino acids: CASSSDRVRYF. The CDR3 region has the DNA TGTGCCAGCAGTTCCGACAGGGTCCGGTACTTC.

The chain is built from TRBV19 and TRBJ2-3; 9 bases align to TRBD2. This CDR3 region has 15 residues. Germline-derived CDR1 and CDR2 are LNHDA and SQIVND (reference sequence). Trimming removed 5 bases from V and 5 bases from J; junction bases left unmatched: 8. CDR3 region: CASSGVAGVGDTQYF. The CDR3 region has the DNA TGTGCCAGTAGTGGGGTAGCGGGGGTCGGAGATACGCAGTATTTT.